A selection of T cell receptor beta chains follows, all from one sample in a study of persistence of HIV-infected CD4 T cells. The protocol was immunoSEQ multiplex PCR, while the TCRdb copy is restricted to in-frame clones and leaves out a portion. There are under 45,000 clones in the sample; about 90% occur only once, and approximately 0.97% lies in the top ten. Their target antigens are unknown. This specimen was CD4+ T cells sorted from PBMCs after approximately 20-hour stimulation, taken from a patient who received antiretroviral therapy. These receptors were collected from an adult man with HIV who was CMV-seropositive. Each CDR3 is given without its conserved first and last residue.

v_call	cdr3_aa
TRBV3-1/TRBV3-2	ASSQAPQGPQH
TRBV29-1	SVGGVNTEAF
TRBV7-2	ASSFVGDRGGYEQY
TRBV7-2	ASSHNTGTAPQH
TRBV19	ASSDRIAPNTIY
TRBV28	ASSLRGIGGYT
TRBV7-9	ASSSQGVQTEAF
TRBV5-6	ASSFRVDPTGRLSYEQY
TRBV27	ASSLRGTGNTIY
TRBV18	ASSPRGSRNEQY
TRBV6-1	ASSEEASGDTQY
TRBV5-1	ASILKDAGELF
TRBV18	ASSERSNEKLF
TRBV28	ASSSTDEAF
TRBV18	ASSPLQGGGTDTQY
TRBV19	ASSPVPGSPLH
TRBV5-1	ASSLMTGVSGNTIY
TRBV9	ASSSGDRSNSPLH
TRBV7-9	ASSFDRDQPQH
TRBV19	ASSTGQIYSNQPQH
TRBV3-1/TRBV3-2	ASSLRETDTQY
TRBV19	ASSILNREHSPLH
TRBV5-1	ASSPAPNRGTEAF
TRBV15	ATSRPSVGDSPLH
TRBV7-2	ASSLVDTEKAF
TRBV6-5	ASSYYRGTEAF